This entry lists 2 T cell receptor beta chains sequenced from one sample in a study of shared clonotypes between healthy human individuals. The protocol was immunoSEQ multiplex PCR, while the TCRdb copy is restricted to in-frame clones and leaves out a portion. Here the sample spans about 690,000 clones, about 90% being singletons. Sample: memory CD8+ T cells from PBMCs. The subset: CD45RO+ cells pooled with CCR7-negative TemRA cells. The receptor source for this set is a man aged 18 to 35 in good health. Some clones in this sample may be carry-over from other donors' samples.

The chain has TRBV19 and TRBJ2-7; 8 positions match TRBD2. Per the germline V gene, CDR1 is LNHDA and CDR2 is SQIVND (reference sequence). V lost 0 bases, J lost 2 bases, and 3 bases stayed unmatched. The CDR3 consists of 15 residues. CDR3 sequence reads: CASSIDPGLAYEQYF. The CDR3 DNA follows: TGTGCCAGTAGTATAGATCCGGGACTAGCCTACGAGCAGTACTTC.

The chain combines TRBV29-1 with TRBJ1-2; D possibly corresponds to TRBD1 (6 bases). The CDR3 runs 13 residues. Per germline, CDR1 SQVTM and CDR2 ANQGSEA. With 6 bases removed from V and 2 bases from J, the gap between germline ends came to 13 bases. The CDR3 region has the DNA TGCAGCGTGGAGGGGGGCGAGAACTATGGCTACACCTTC. The encoded protein is CSVEGGENYGYTF.